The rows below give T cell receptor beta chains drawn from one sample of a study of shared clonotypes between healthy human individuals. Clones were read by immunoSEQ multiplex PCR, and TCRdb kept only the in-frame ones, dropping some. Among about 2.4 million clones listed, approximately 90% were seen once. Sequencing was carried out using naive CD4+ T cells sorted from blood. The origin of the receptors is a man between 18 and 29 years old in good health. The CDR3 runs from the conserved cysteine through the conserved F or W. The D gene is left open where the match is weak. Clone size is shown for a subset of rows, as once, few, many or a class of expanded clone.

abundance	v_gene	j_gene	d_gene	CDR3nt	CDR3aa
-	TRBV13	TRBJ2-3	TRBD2	TGTGCCAGCAGCTTATCTAGCGGGCATAGCACAGATACGCAGTATTTT	CASSLSSGHSTDTQYF
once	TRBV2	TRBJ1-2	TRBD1	TGTGCCAGCAGTGAAGGAGGGGGCAACTATGGCTACACCTTC	CASSEGGGNYGYTF
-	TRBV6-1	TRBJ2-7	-	TGTGCCAGCAGTGGGTCCGCCGTTTCCTACGAGCAGTACTTC	CASSGSAVSYEQYF
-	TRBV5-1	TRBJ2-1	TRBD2	TGCGCCAGCAGCATACTAGCGGGGGGAAACAATGAGCAGTTCTTC	CASSILAGGNNEQFF
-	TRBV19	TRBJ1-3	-	TGTGCCAGCACAACTTCTGGAAACACCATATATTTT	CASTTSGNTIYF
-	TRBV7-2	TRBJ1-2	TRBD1	TGTGCCAGCAGCTTAGGAGGGACAGGGGGCTATGGCTACACCTTC	CASSLGGTGGYGYTF
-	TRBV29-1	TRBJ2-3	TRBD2	TGCAGCGTTGAATTGGTAGCGGGGGGCACAGATACGCAGTATTTT	CSVELVAGGTDTQYF
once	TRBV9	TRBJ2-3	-	TGTGCCAGCAGCGTAGGTCAAGATACGCAGTATTTT	CASSVGQDTQYF
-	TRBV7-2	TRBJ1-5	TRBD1	TGTGCCAGCAGCTCCGACAGGGGCAGCAATCAGCCCCAGCATTTT	CASSSDRGSNQPQHF
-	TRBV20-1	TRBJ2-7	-	TGCAGTGCTAGATCTGTCTCCGAGCAGTACTTC	CSARSVSEQYF
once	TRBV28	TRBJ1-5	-	TGTGCCAGCAGTTTAAGTTCCGGGGGCAATCAGCCCCAGCATTTT	CASSLSSGGNQPQHF
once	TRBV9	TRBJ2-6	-	TGTGCCAGCAGCCTTGGGGACGGCGCGGGGACCCTCGGGGCCAACGTCCTGACTTTC	CASSLGDGAGTLGANVLTF
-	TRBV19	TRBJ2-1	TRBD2	TGTGCCAGTAGTATAGTATTCTCGGGGGGTGGCGGTGAGCAGTTCTTC	CASSIVFSGGGGEQFF
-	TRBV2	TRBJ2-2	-	TGTGCCAGCAGTGATTTCGGGGAGCTGTTTTTT	CASSDFGELFF
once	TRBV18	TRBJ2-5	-	TGTGCCAGCTCCCCCCCCCACCAAGAGACCCAGTACTTC	CASSPPHQETQYF
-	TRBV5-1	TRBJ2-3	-	TGCGCCAGCAGCTTGTTGCAGGGCCCAGATACGCAGTATTTT	CASSLLQGPDTQYF
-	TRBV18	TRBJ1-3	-	TGTGCCAGCTCACCCACAGGGTACTCTGGAAACACCATATATTTT	CASSPTGYSGNTIYF
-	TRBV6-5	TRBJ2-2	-	TGTGCCAGCAGTTACACGGAGCTGACGGGCACCGGGGAGCTGTTTTTT	CASSYTELTGTGELFF
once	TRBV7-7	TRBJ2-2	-	TGTGCTAGCAGCTCTGGCGCTGGGGAGCTGTTTTTT	CASSSGAGELFF
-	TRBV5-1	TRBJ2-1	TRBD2	TGCGCCAGCAGCGGGGGTAGCGGGGCGTACTACAATGAGCAGTTCTTC	CASSGGSGAYYNEQFF
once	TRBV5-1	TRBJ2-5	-	TGCGCCAGCGCCCCAGGATCTACTTCCCAAGAGACCCAGTACTTC	CASAPGSTSQETQYF
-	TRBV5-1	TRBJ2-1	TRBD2	TGCGCCAGCAGTTCCAGCGGGAGAAAGTTCAATGAGCAGTTCTTC	CASSSSGRKFNEQFF
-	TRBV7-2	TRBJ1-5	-	TGTGCCAGCAGCTTAACTCTAACGCTTAATAGCAATCAGCCCCAGCATTTT	CASSLTLTLNSNQPQHF
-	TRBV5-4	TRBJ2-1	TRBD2	TGTGCCAGCAGCTTGGCGGGACTAGCGGGCACCTGGGAGCAGTTCTTC	CASSLAGLAGTWEQFF
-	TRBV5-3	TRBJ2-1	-	TGTGCCAGCAGCTTGACGTATAACAATGAGCAGTTCTTC	CASSLTYNNEQFF
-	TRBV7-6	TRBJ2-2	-	TGTGCCAGCAGCTTACAGGACAGCAACACCGGGGAGCTGTTTTTT	CASSLQDSNTGELFF
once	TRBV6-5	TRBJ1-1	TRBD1	TGTGCCAGCAGTTCACAGAGACAGGGCCGGGAGACTGAAGCTTTCTTT	CASSSQRQGRETEAFF
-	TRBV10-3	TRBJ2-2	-	TGTGCCATCACGGCAGGGGCTGACACCGGGGAGCTGTTTTTT	CAITAGADTGELFF
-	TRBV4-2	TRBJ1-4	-	TGTGCCAGCAGTTCCCCAACTAATGAAAAACTGTTTTTT	CASSSPTNEKLFF
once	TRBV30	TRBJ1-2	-	TGTGCCTGGAGTCAGAAGGGCAACTATGGCTACACCTTC	CAWSQKGNYGYTF
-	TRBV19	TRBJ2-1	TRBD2	TGTGCCAGTAGAGTAGCGGGAGAGGGGTCCTACAATGAGCAGTTCTTC	CASRVAGEGSYNEQFF
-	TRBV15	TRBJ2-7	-	TGTGCCACCAGCAGAACCGACAGGATGAGCTCCTACGAGCAGTACTTC	CATSRTDRMSSYEQYF
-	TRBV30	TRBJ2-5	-	TGTGCCTGGAGGGCCGGGGGGCTCCAAGAGACCCAGTACTTC	CAWRAGGLQETQYF
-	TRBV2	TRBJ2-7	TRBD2	TGTGCCAGCAGTGAAACTAGCGGGAGCGCTAACGAGCAGTACTTC	CASSETSGSANEQYF
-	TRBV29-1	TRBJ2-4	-	TGCAGCGTGGCGAGGGAGACGGCCAAAAACATTCAGTACTTC	CSVARETAKNIQYF
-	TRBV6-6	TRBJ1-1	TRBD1	TGTGCCAGCAGTCCCCGGACAGGGAATACTGAAGCTTTCTTT	CASSPRTGNTEAFF